This TCR beta chain was sequenced in a study of liver allograft versus peripheral blood T cells. Study overall: T cell receptor repertoires in transplanted livers were compared with those in recipients' peripheral blood.

Trimming shortened V by 3 bases and J by 2 bases, and 12 bases separated the two germline ends. This CDR3 has 14 amino acids. The germline V gene has CDR1 SGHKS and CDR2 YYEKEE (reference sequence). This clonotype has just a few counts. Antigen unknown. TCRdb re-called the reads through MiXCR, storing one row per CDR3 protein. The sample yields some 1,100 distinct CDR3 sequences, 15% to 20% seen once. Study results and limitations: The authors reported that T cell receptor repertoires inside liver allografts differed from those in peripheral blood.

This clonotype originated in a human patient who had a liver transplant. Some of these T cells may belong to the graft donor. The chain is built from TRBV5-5 and TRBJ2-7; D is unresolved. The CDR3, as DNA: TGTGCCAGCAGCTGGGCAGGTTCGACCTACGAGCAGTACTTC. Translated, it gives CASSWAGSTYEQYF.